Here is one T cell receptor (beta chain) with its context. The antigen this receptor binds is unknown. Per-base quality was not reported, and no clone a single base away is much larger than it. The CDR3 regions of human TCRbeta chains were analyzed by immunosequencing. From the authors' description of their analysis: TCRs in the repertoires were matched against a reference library of SARS-CoV-2-specific TCRs that had been generated with the MIRA antigen-specificity platform. Breadth was defined as the fraction of unique TCRs that were SARS-CoV-2-associated, and depth was defined as the fraction of total T cells that were SARS-CoV-2-associated. Each spike-specific TCR was assigned to its reactive spike region and to a CD4 or CD8 class using the MIRA data. Log10-transformed breadth and depth values were compared by one-way ANOVA with Sidak's multiple comparisons tests. Held by TCRdb, this immuneACCESS table contains in-frame sequences only and omits some clones. Under half of the omission traces to an unresolved V gene where checked; the cause of the rest is unknown. V, J and clone size are taken as reported in that table, and D and trimming were inferred from the DNA itself. In this sample the table shows about 180,000 clones, 90% to 95% of which occur a single time. Around 1.5% of the sample belongs to the ten largest clones.

This sample is drawn from a study of T cell responses to AZD1222 COVID-19 vaccine (dated by TCRdb to the early 2020s). Some background on the complete study: A total of 230 or so trial participants underwent TCR sequencing, of whom around 200 received two doses of AZD1222 and some 26 received two doses of the MenACWY control vaccine. Trial participants were enrolled by age into 18-55, 56-69 and 70-plus year subgroups, with around 150, 28 and 57 TCR-sequenced participants respectively.

In the paper's terms, the time point label means: about 28 days (+/-7) after the second vaccine dose. Because spike-specific TCR depth and breadth did not differ between the two schedules, AZD1222 recipients who got a second dose at roughly 4 weeks were pooled with those who got a second dose at roughly 12 weeks. Samples from vaccinated people were obtained from the UK trials COV001 and COV002, which included a single-blind randomized controlled phase 2/3 trial of AZD1222 (ChAdOx1 nCoV-19) in healthy adults. For TCRbeta chain sequencing, PBMC samples were collected from trial participants at day 0 and at day 28 after the second dose. Broad study findings and their caveats: Participants were mostly white British, with more females than males. The authors suggested clonal diversity may have been underestimated. Only 5 to 7 AZD1222 recipients were SARS-CoV-2 seropositive at baseline, limiting conclusions about previously exposed vaccinees. Because no day 14 peak-response samples were available, the repertoires could be characterized only after the peak T cell response. The whole spike protein was spanned by vaccine-associated CD4 TCRs, and dominant responses were seen in regions 160-218 and 743-854. The 56-69-year group was small, and its depth increase did not reach significance, likely because of low power. After two AZD1222 doses, spike-specific TCR breadth and depth were significantly higher than at day 0 and than in MenACWY recipients. Reportedly, close to half of the unique spike-specific TCRs recognized epitopes lying outside the regions that are mutated in the B.1.351 and B.1.1.7 variants.

This TCR was sampled from an adult who received the AZD1222 COVID-19 vaccine. Sequencing used peripheral blood, obtained 28 days after the second AZD1222 dose.

In nucleotide form, the sequence is TGTGCCAGCAGCAGGACAGGGTCGAACACTGAAGCTTTCTTT. This encodes CASSRTGSNTEAFF. This chain is built from TRBV9 and TRBJ1-1, with TRBD1 matching 8 junction bases. As encoded in the germline V gene, CDR1 is SGDLS while CDR2 is YYNGEE. V lost 4 bases and J lost 1 base, and the count of bases not matched to a germline gene is 3. The CDR3 contains 14 residues, cysteine and phenylalanine counted. Only CDR3 DNA remains: 42 bases, in frame from the first base. The CDR3, completed at both ends by the reference TRBV9 and TRBJ1-1 genes, gives the full variable domain DSGVTQTPKHLITATGQRVTLRCSPRSGDLSVYWYQQSLDQGLQFLIQYYNGEERAKGNILERFSAQQFPDLHSELNLSSLELGDSALYFCASSRTGSNTEAFFGQGTRLTVV.